These 20 T cell receptor beta chains originate from one sample sequenced in a study of radiation and T cells in renal cell carcinoma. Treatment: 15 Gy SBRT to primary tumor, nephrectomy 4 weeks later. Profiled with immunoSEQ multiplex PCR; TCRdb holds only in-frame clones, not every one. Among almost 20,000 clones listed, roughly 64% were seen once. The sample in question was tumor tissue, obtained from a patient whose treatment included radiotherapy and nephrectomy. All receptors derive from a woman in her 70s with renal cell carcinoma.

The J gene is TRBJ1-2, the V gene TRBV6-5; 7 bases agree with TRBD1. J gave up 6 bases and V 7 bases, and 8 bases lay outside the gene matches. The germline V gene encodes CDR1 MNHEY and CDR2 SVGAGI. This CDR3 has 13 residues. CDR3 residues: CASTDRVSNGYTF. The CDR3 DNA sequence: TGTGCCAGCACCGACAGGGTTAGTAATGGCTACACCTTC.

The chain carries TRBV7-2 and TRBJ2-7; D perhaps matches TRBD2 (6 bases). The V end lost 5 bases, the J end lost 0 bases, and 11 bases lay between the germline ends. Germline values: CDR1 SGHTA, CDR2 FQGNSA. This CDR3 is built from 14 residues. The DNA for the CDR3 is TGTGCCAGCAGCCGGGGACTCCGCTCCTACGAGCAGTACTTC. Encoded protein: CASSRGLRSYEQYF. Full variable domain (outside the CDR3, taken from reference TRBV7-2 and TRBJ2-7): GAGVSQSPSNKVTEKGKDVELRCDPISGHTALYWYRQSLGQGLEFLIYFQGNSAPDKSGLPSDRFSAERTGGSVSTLTIQRTQQEDSAVYLCASSRGLRSYEQYFGPGTRLTVT.

The rearrangement joins TRBV5-1 to TRBJ1-1; 11 positions match TRBD1. Germline CDR1 SGHRS, CDR2 YFSETQ. The CDR3 runs to 17 residues. Unmatched junction bases numbered 5, after V lost 0 bases and J lost 1 base. The CDR3 coding sequence is TGCGCCAGCAGCTTGGGGAGGGACAGGGGGTCGAACACTGAAGCTTTCTTT. Encoded protein: CASSLGRDRGSNTEAFF.

The rearrangement links TRBV29-1 to TRBJ1-4, with TRBD1 identical over 11 bases. The germline V gene encodes CDR1 SQVTM and CDR2 ANQGSEA. The length of the CDR3 is 13 residues. With V trimmed by 3 bases and J by 7 bases, 1 base remained unmatched. CDR3 sequence (DNA): TGCAGCGTTGAGGGGACAGGGGGTGAAAAACTGTTTTTT. This codes for CSVEGTGGEKLFF.

The chain links TRBV7-2 to TRBJ2-5; D possibly matches TRBD1 or TRBD2 (7 bases each). The CDR3 runs to 16 residues. V was pared by 4 bases and J by 4 bases, with 19 bases between. CDR1 and CDR2 (germline): SGHTA, FQGNSA. CDR3 sequence (DNA): TGTGCCAGCAGCTCGTCAGGGGGGGGGTTGGCAGAGACCCAGTACTTC. As protein: CASSSSGGGLAETQYF.

A few counts support this clone. The gene calls are TRBV9 and TRBJ1-4; 8 bases are a match to TRBD1. This CDR3 has 17 amino acids. The V and J ends lost 4 bases and 7 bases, in that order; junction bases with no gene match: 15. Germline V gives CDR1 SGDLS, CDR2 YYNGEE. The CDR3 spells CASSPRDPRGRVEKLFF. The CDR3 DNA reads TGTGCCAGCAGCCCCCGAGACCCCAGGGGGCGCGTTGAAAAACTGTTTTTT.

The V gene is TRBV18, the J gene TRBJ2-5; 8 nucleotides align to TRBD1. The CDR3 is made up of 15 amino acids. CDR1 KGHSH and CDR2 LQKENI come from the germline V gene. With V trimmed by 0 bases and J by 5 bases, 5 bases remained unmatched. The CDR3 loop reads CASSPPRTGKETQYF. The DNA for the CDR3 is TGTGCCAGCTCACCACCGAGGACAGGGAAGGAGACCCAGTACTTC.

The J gene is TRBJ1-1, the V gene TRBV12-5, with 9 bases aligning to TRBD1. CDR1 and CDR2 from the germline V gene are LGHNT and FRNRAP. With V trimmed by 7 bases and J by 5 bases, 8 bases remained unmatched. This CDR3 comprises 14 residues. The CDR3 protein is CASAPDRGGTEAFF. Here the CDR3 DNA reads TGTGCTAGTGCCCCGGACAGGGGAGGGACTGAAGCTTTCTTT.

This clone was seen once. This rearrangement joins TRBV5-1 to TRBJ2-2; 8 nucleotides align to TRBD2. V was pared by 4 bases and J by 0 bases, with 11 bases of the junction left unmatched. In germline, CDR1 is SGHRS, CDR2 YFSETQ. This CDR3 is 18 amino acids long. The CDR3 here is CASSPRLGGGTNTGELFF. DNA for the CDR3: TGCGCCAGCAGCCCTAGACTGGGCGGGGGGACGAACACCGGGGAGCTGTTTTTT.

The genes are TRBV9 and TRBJ2-3; tentatively, D is TRBD2 (6 bases). This CDR3 is built from 14 residues. With 3 bases removed from V and 0 bases from J, the gap between germline ends came to 8 bases. Germline assignment: CDR1 SGDLS and CDR2 YYNGEE. Here the CDR3 reads CASSGGGSTDTQYF. The CDR3 DNA is TGTGCCAGCAGCGGCGGAGGGAGCACAGATACGCAGTATTTT.

V usage is TRBV15 and J usage is TRBJ2-7, with D possibly matching TRBD2 (6 bases). CDR1 is LNHNV, CDR2 YYDKDF, per germline (reference sequence). The CDR3 loop spans 14 amino acids. V was cut by 3 bases and J by 0 bases, with 9 bases left in between. CDR3 coding DNA: TGTGCCACCAGCAGGGACGGGAGCTCCTACGAGCAGTACTTC. It codes for CATSRDGSSYEQYF. Full variable domain (outside the CDR3, taken from reference TRBV15 and TRBJ2-7): DAMVIQNPRYQVTQFGKPVTLSCSQTLNHNVMYWYQQKSSQAPKLLFHYYDKDFNNEADTPDNFQSRRPNTSFCFLDIRSPGLGDTAMYLCATSRDGSSYEQYFGPGTRLTVT.

The chain joins TRBV2 to TRBJ2-5; D is perhaps TRBD2 (5 bases). Per germline, CDR1 SNHLY and CDR2 FYNNEI. CDR3 length equals 16 residues. V lost 4 bases to trimming and J lost 0 bases, with 15 bases between them. The CDR3 protein is CASSGGVATHQETQYF. In DNA, the CDR3 is TGTGCCAGCAGTGGCGGAGTAGCGACACACCAAGAGACCCAGTACTTC.

This chain uses TRBV19 with TRBJ1-3, with D unclear. The V end lost 2 bases, the J end lost 7 bases, and 15 bases lay between the germline ends. This CDR3 has 15 amino acids. Looked up from germline, CDR1 is LNHDA and CDR2 is SQIVND (reference sequence). This CDR3 reads CASSILPDRSNTIYF. CDR3 in DNA: TGTGCCAGTAGTATACTGCCGGATCGATCGAACACCATATATTTT.

The DNA for the CDR3 is TGCGCCAGCAGACCGGGACAGGCCTATGGCTACACCTTC. Its translation is CASRPGQAYGYTF. The chain recombines TRBV10-2 with TRBJ1-2; TRBD1 aligns across 8 bases. Trimming cost V 6 bases and J 4 bases; bases outside gene matches: 4. Germline V CDR1 and CDR2: WSHSY, SAAADI. This CDR3 region has 13 residues.

This clone showed up just a few times. The chain links TRBV9 to TRBJ2-3; D is perhaps TRBD1 or TRBD2 (5 bases each). V was shortened by 0 bases and J by 6 bases, with 5 bases between the two germline ends. CDR3 size: 12 residues. Germline CDR1 and CDR2: SGDLS and YYNGEE. The CDR3 nucleotides read TGTGCCAGCAGCGTAGGGGGGGATACGCAGTATTTT. Translation gives CASSVGGDTQYF.

The chain links TRBV20-1 to TRBJ2-7; no clear D. Looked up from germline, CDR1 is DFQATT and CDR2 is SNEGSKA (reference sequence). The V end lost 5 bases, the J end lost 4 bases, and 9 bases lay between the germline ends. The CDR3 contains 11 residues. CDR3 amino acids: CSAPSVYEQYF. The CDR3, as DNA: TGCAGTGCTCCTTCAGTTTACGAGCAGTACTTC.

The genes are TRBV5-1 and TRBJ1-6; D is perhaps TRBD1 (5 bases). V was shortened by 4 bases and J by 8 bases, with 16 bases between the two germline ends. CDR3 length: 15 amino acids. Germline CDR1 reads SGHRS; CDR2 reads YFSETQ. The CDR3 nucleotides are TGCGCCAGCAGCCGTGGGCTCCCGGGGGATTCACCCCTCCACTTT. Protein sequence: CASSRGLPGDSPLHF.

V usage is TRBV15 and J usage is TRBJ1-2; tentative D call: TRBD1 (6 bases). Germline V CDR1 and CDR2: LNHNV, YYDKDF (reference sequence). The CDR3 has 15 residues. V lost 0 bases and J lost 2, with 10 bases in between. CDR3 nucleotide sequence: TGTGCCACCAGCAGAGAGGCCAGGGGCAACTATGGCTACACCTTC. This sequence encodes CATSREARGNYGYTF. The complete variable domain, with remaining parts taken from reference TRBV15 and TRBJ1-2, reads DAMVIQNPRYQVTQFGKPVTLSCSQTLNHNVMYWYQQKSSQAPKLLFHYYDKDFNNEADTPDNFQSRRPNTSFCFLDIRSPGLGDTAMYLCATSREARGNYGYTFGSGTRLTVV.

The CDR3 DNA follows: TGCGCCAGCAGCTTACCGGTTACCTCTGGAAACACCATATATTTT. Residues: CASSLPVTSGNTIYF. V gene TRBV5-1 combines with J gene TRBJ1-3; the D is unclear. The CDR3 covers 15 residues. V gave up 2 bases and J gave up 0 bases, with 9 bases separating them. Germline V gene sequence: CDR1 SGHRS, CDR2 YFSETQ. The variable domain in full, completed from reference TRBV5-1 and TRBJ1-3, reads KAGVTQTPRYLIKTRGQQVTLSCSPISGHRSVSWYQQTPGQGLQFLFEYFSETQRNKGNFPGRFSGRQFSNSRSEMNVSTLELGDSALYLCASSLPVTSGNTIYFGEGSWLTVV.

The genes are TRBV18 and TRBJ1-1; D remains ambiguous. CDR1 is KGHSH, CDR2 LQKENI, per germline. Trimming pared 0 bases from V and 2 bases from J, leaving 10 bases between. CDR3 size: 15 residues. DNA of the CDR3: TGTGCCAGCTCACCACCGGAGAGAATCAACACTGAAGCTTTCTTT. Translated: CASSPPERINTEAFF.